Listed below are T cell receptor beta chains from one sample, sequenced in a study of blood T cells in healthy people across ages. TCRdb passed the 5' RACE reads through MiXCR, listing each CDR3 protein once. The sample consists of more than 650,000 distinct CDR3 sequences, more than 25% of them appearing once. The sample was also reused in another study, on T cells of mothers and their children.

Sequencing was performed on blood. Every receptor here comes from a boy under 18 in good health. CDR3s include the opening cysteine and the closing phenylalanine or tryptophan. The order of the fields is D gene, J gene, CDR3 length, V gene, CDR3 protein. A D gene is named only where the DNA matches it firmly.

d_call: NA; j_call: TRBJ2-7; cdr3_length: 14; v_call: TRBV27; cdr3_aa: CASSLSEGDYEQYF
d_call: NA; j_call: TRBJ1-3; cdr3_length: 15; v_call: TRBV5-1; cdr3_aa: CASRPTSGSMDTIYF
d_call: TRBD2; j_call: TRBJ2-1; cdr3_length: 11; v_call: TRBV5-1; cdr3_aa: CASSLGTSQFF
d_call: NA; j_call: TRBJ2-3; cdr3_length: 15; v_call: TRBV4-1; cdr3_aa: CASSRGVPSTDTQYF
d_call: NA; j_call: TRBJ1-1; cdr3_length: 15; v_call: TRBV4-1; cdr3_aa: CASSRRFGLSTEAFF
d_call: NA; j_call: TRBJ1-4; cdr3_length: 13; v_call: TRBV20-1; cdr3_aa: CSASLGTNEKLFF
d_call: NA; j_call: TRBJ2-3; cdr3_length: 15; v_call: TRBV5-1; cdr3_aa: CASSLIGKSTDTQYF
d_call: NA; j_call: NA; cdr3_length: 11; v_call: TRBV10-3; cdr3_aa: CAGGMDNEQFF
d_call: NA; j_call: TRBJ1-1; cdr3_length: 16; v_call: TRBV7-4; cdr3_aa: CASSYRPGPKNTEAFF
d_call: NA; j_call: NA; cdr3_length: 13; v_call: TRBV29-1; cdr3_aa: CSGTSGTGAEQYF
d_call: NA; j_call: TRBJ2-1; cdr3_length: 17; v_call: TRBV4-1; cdr3_aa: CASSQALDISPRLEQFF
d_call: TRBD2; j_call: TRBJ2-5; cdr3_length: 19; v_call: TRBV14; cdr3_aa: CASSRVAPGLAFGGETQYF
d_call: TRBD2; j_call: TRBJ2-7; cdr3_length: 14; v_call: TRBV6-5; cdr3_aa: CASTGRRGDGEQYF
d_call: NA; j_call: TRBJ2-5; cdr3_length: 13; v_call: TRBV18; cdr3_aa: CASSAGFGETQYF
d_call: NA; j_call: TRBJ1-1; cdr3_length: 15; v_call: TRBV28; cdr3_aa: CASSSLTGLDTEAFF
d_call: TRBD1; j_call: TRBJ1-4; cdr3_length: 15; v_call: TRBV6-1; cdr3_aa: CASSELTGRSEKLFF
d_call: NA; j_call: NA; cdr3_length: 13; v_call: TRBV25-1; cdr3_aa: CASSELGLYEQYF
d_call: NA; j_call: TRBJ2-5; cdr3_length: 17; v_call: TRBV6-2/TRBV6-3; cdr3_aa: CASSYSRRGTGKIQQYF
d_call: NA; j_call: TRBJ1-2; cdr3_length: 13; v_call: TRBV2; cdr3_aa: CASRERKEGGYTF
d_call: NA; j_call: TRBJ1-5; cdr3_length: 15; v_call: TRBV12-3/TRBV12-4; cdr3_aa: CASSPGGEGNQPQHF
d_call: TRBD1; j_call: TRBJ2-7; cdr3_length: 13; v_call: TRBV6-5; cdr3_aa: CASSGQGTYEQYF
d_call: TRBD1; j_call: NA; cdr3_length: 15; v_call: TRBV6-6; cdr3_aa: CASSFQGQGNYEQYF
d_call: NA; j_call: TRBJ1-4; cdr3_length: 13; v_call: TRBV12-5; cdr3_aa: CASGHDSNEKLFF
d_call: NA; j_call: TRBJ1-6; cdr3_length: 13; v_call: TRBV10-3; cdr3_aa: CAISDPQVSPLHF
d_call: NA; j_call: TRBJ2-4; cdr3_length: 11; v_call: TRBV20-1; cdr3_aa: CSASLGNIQYF
d_call: NA; j_call: NA; cdr3_length: 16; v_call: TRBV28; cdr3_aa: CASSLEIKGPAYEQYF
d_call: NA; j_call: TRBJ1-4; cdr3_length: 16; v_call: TRBV7-6; cdr3_aa: CASSRIGYDRREKLFF
d_call: NA; j_call: TRBJ2-7; cdr3_length: 17; v_call: TRBV7-9; cdr3_aa: CASSPPWDRGQGYEQYF